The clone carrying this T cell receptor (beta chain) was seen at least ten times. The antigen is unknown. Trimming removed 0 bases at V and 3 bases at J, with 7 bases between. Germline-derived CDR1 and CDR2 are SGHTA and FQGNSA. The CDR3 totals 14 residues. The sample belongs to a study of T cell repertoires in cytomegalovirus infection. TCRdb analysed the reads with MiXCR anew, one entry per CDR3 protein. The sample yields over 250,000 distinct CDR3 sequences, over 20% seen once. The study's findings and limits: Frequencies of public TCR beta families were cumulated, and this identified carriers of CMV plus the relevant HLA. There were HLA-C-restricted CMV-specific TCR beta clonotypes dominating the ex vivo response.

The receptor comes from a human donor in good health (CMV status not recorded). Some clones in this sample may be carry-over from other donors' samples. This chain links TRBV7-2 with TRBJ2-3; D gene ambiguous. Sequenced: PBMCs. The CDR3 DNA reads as TGTGCCAGCAGCTTAGCGACGGCAACAGATACGCAGTATTTT. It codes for CASSLATATDTQYF.